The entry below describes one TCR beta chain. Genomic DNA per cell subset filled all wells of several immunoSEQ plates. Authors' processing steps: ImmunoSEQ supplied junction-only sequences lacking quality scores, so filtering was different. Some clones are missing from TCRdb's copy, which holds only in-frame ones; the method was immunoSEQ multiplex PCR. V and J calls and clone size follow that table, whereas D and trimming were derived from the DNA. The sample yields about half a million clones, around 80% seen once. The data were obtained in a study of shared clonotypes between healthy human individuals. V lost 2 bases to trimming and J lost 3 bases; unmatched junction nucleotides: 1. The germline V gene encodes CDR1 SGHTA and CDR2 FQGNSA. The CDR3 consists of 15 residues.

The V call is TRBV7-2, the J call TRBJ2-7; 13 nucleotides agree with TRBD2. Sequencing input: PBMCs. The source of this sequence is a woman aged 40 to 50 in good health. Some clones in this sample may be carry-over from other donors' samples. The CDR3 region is CASSLRLAGGYEQYF. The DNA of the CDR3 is TGTGCCAGCAGCTTACGACTAGCGGGAGGCTACGAGCAGTACTTC. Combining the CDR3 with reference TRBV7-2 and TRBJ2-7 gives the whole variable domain GAGVSQSPSNKVTEKGKDVELRCDPISGHTALYWYRQSLGQGLEFLIYFQGNSAPDKSGLPSDRFSAERTGGSVSTLTIQRTQQEDSAVYLCASSLRLAGGYEQYFGPGTRLTVT.